This is a list of T cell receptor beta chains from one sample in a study of blood T cell repertoires in COVID-19. TCRdb's copy holds only in-frame clones and misses some; the assay was immunoSEQ multiplex PCR. The sample records 300,000 to 450,000 clones, roughly 86% being singletons. Sequencing was carried out using PBMCs or T cells enriched from blood (not recorded which). The receptor set was obtained from a man in his forties or fifties in a cohort exposed to, infected with or recovered from COVID-19 (not recorded which). The CDR3 runs from the conserved cysteine through the conserved F or W.

>TRBV11-3|TRBJ2-1
CASSGRGGQGGRSYNEQFF
>TRBV7-6|TRBJ2-3
CASSQQGLSTDTQYF
>TRBV5-8|TRBJ1-4
CASSGLGASVATNEKLFF
>TRBV5-1|TRBJ2-1
CASSRAPGLEYEQFF
>TRBV18|TRBJ1-3
CASSPVTGTGNTIYF
>TRBV5-1|TRBJ2-3
CASSTGQEMDTQYF
>TRBV4-1|TRBJ2-3
CASSPSSPDTQYF
>TRBV4-1|TRBJ1-5
CASSQGAGLNQPQHF
>TRBV28|TRBJ1-5
CASSFRGYSNQPQHF
>TRBV29-1|TRBJ2-1
CSVEDSAGLGRNEQFF
>TRBV30|TRBJ1-2
CAWSVRTGVNYGYTF
>TRBV3-1/TRBV3-2|TRBJ2-3
CASSNRASTDTQYF
>TRBV7-6|TRBJ1-1
CASSTGTEAFF
>TRBV6-5|TRBJ2-5
CASIPGGEITQYF
>TRBV29-1|TRBJ1-2
CSVTTGGRFYGYTF
>TRBV7-3|TRBJ2-7
CAGYRDRTYEQYF
>TRBV11-2|TRBJ2-7
CASSLRLDRVYEQYF
>TRBV4-1|TRBJ2-7
CASSHLVAGRSYEQYF
>TRBV20-1|TRBJ2-5
CSAYETQYF
>TRBV5-1|TRBJ1-1
CASSLRGQGDPKAFF
>TRBV30|TRBJ2-3
CAWRLAGGLITDTQYF
>TRBV7-9|TRBJ1-2
CASTEVGGNNGYTF
>TRBV5-1|TRBJ2-2
CASSFDYNTGELFF
>TRBV5-6|TRBJ2-2
CASSYSGSYTGELFF
>TRBV18|TRBJ2-7
CASSLTWRDVEQYF
>TRBV7-2|TRBJ2-2
CASSLARGAGGSGELFF